This TCR beta chain was recorded in a study of CD8+CD57+ T cells in acquired aplastic anemia. This clonotype was recorded a few times. Genomic DNA, the template, was used for profiling of the TCR beta VDJ and CDR3. Each CDR3 protein is one row after TCRdb ran MiXCR on the reads. The sample consists of 400,000 to 600,000 distinct CDR3 sequences, more than 25% of them appearing once. Only patients with CD8+CD57+ cell expansion on flow cytometry were chosen for sequencing. Blood was sampled before the patients had received any therapy. Trimming stripped 3 bases from V and 1 base from J, with 12 bases between. The CDR3 is made up of 15 amino acids.

The source is a human donor with aplastic anemia. J is TRBJ1-1 and V is TRBV12-3 or TRBV12-4; D unclear. The specimen was sorted CD4+, CD8+, or CD8+CD57+ T cells (not recorded which) from PBMCs. The CDR3 protein is CASSLMVGKNTEAFF. The CDR3 region has the DNA TGTGCCAGCAGTTTGATGGTGGGAAAGAACACTGAAGCTTTCTTT.